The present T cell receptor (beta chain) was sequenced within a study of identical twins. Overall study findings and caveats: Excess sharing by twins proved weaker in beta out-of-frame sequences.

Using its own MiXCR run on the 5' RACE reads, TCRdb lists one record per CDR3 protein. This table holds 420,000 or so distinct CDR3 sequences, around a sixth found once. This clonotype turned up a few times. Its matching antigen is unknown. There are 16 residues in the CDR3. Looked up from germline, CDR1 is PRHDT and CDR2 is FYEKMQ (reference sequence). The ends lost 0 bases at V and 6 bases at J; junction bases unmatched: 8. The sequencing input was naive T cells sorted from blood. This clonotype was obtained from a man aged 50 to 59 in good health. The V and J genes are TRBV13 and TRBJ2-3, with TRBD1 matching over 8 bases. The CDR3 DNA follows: TGTGCCAGCAGCTTAGGAAGACAGGGGCGCATGGATACGCAGTATTTT. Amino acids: CASSLGRQGRMDTQYF.